The clone carrying this TCR beta chain was picked up many times. The antigen is undetermined. This CDR3 contains 19 residues. V lost 7 bases and J lost 10; bases outside the gene matches: 24. CDR1 MNHEY and CDR2 SVGEGT come from the germline V gene. A J-beta primer mix and a sample-barcoded 5' primer were used in a second PCR of roughly 7 to 12 cycles. Every molecule of cDNA carried a tag from a template-switch adaptor with 12 random nucleotides. One entry per CDR3 protein results from TCRdb running MiXCR on the 5' RACE reads. In the table there are hundreds of thousands of distinct CDR3 sequences, roughly 32% of which are singletons. The data stem from a study of blood T cells in healthy people across ages. Study-wide points: Naive T cell percentage showed a strong correlation with TCR beta diversity.

Healthy Russian Caucasian donors spanned ages roughly 6 to 100 years. Collection of roughly 9.6 milliliters of peripheral blood was performed for each donor. The chain uses TRBV6-2 or TRBV6-3 and TRBJ2-1; 11 bases map to TRBD2. The sequenced sample was blood. This TCR came from a woman older than 75 in good health. Here the CDR3 DNA reads TGTGCCAGCATAAAAGGGGCTAGCGGGGGGCCCGGAGTCGTCGGCGAGCAGTTCTTC. This encodes CASIKGASGGPGVVGEQFF.